This T cell receptor beta chain was sequenced during a study of T cells in Graves' hyperthyroidism and ophthalmopathy. Overall study findings and caveats: In the blood, most expanded thyroid clonotypes above 0.001 appeared as well. Median prediction lead before ophthalmopathy onset was 5 to 7.5 months with the model.

A word on this clonotype: The antigen is undetermined. A much larger clone lies one base from this, so it may be a read error.

RNA transcripts gave rise to amplified TCR beta CDR3 regions. TCR CDR3 regions were first amplified by RT-PCR with HTBI primers. TCRdb recomputed calls from the multiplex PCR reads with MiXCR, one row per CDR3 protein. Seen here are 500,000 to 600,000 distinct CDR3 sequences, around 45% observed once, and the top ten hold roughly 19%. The sequence was collected from an adult woman with Graves' disease, either hyperthyroidism or ophthalmopathy (not recorded which). The sequencing input was peripheral blood or thyroid tissue (not recorded which).

The CDR3 nucleotides read TGTGCCATCAGTGAACAGGGGGCCTTTGAGACCCAGTACTTC. This gives the protein CAISEQGAFETQYF. The chain joins TRBV10-3 to TRBJ2-5, with 9 bases aligning to TRBD1. CDR1 is ENHRY, CDR2 SYGVKD, per germline. The CDR3 sequence is 14 residues long. V lost 3 bases and J lost 5; bases outside the gene matches: 4.